This TCR beta chain was observed in a study of CD8 T cells in Susac syndrome. The RNA, about 0.5 to 1 ug, was put through reverse transcription using random hexamers. A multiplex approach, immunoSEQ multiplex PCR, amplified TCR beta CDR3 across 54 Vbeta and 13 Jbeta. TCRdb processed the immunoSEQ multiplex PCR reads anew with MiXCR; each CDR3 protein has one entry. The sample holds roughly 100,000 distinct CDR3 sequences; 90% to 95% are singletons and the top ten take about 0.29%. Sequencing of TCR beta covered CD8+ and CD4+ T cells obtained from blood. Negative isolation yielded the CD8+ and CD4+ T cells, while FACS enriched the TEMRA cells. Sequencing was carried out using CD4+ T cells from PBMCs. The sequence was collected from a human donor with Susac syndrome.

The CDR3 protein is CASSIGQIQETQYF. CDR3 sequence (DNA): TGTGCCAGTAGTATCGGACAGATCCAAGAGACCCAGTACTTC. The rearrangement uses TRBV19 and TRBJ2-5; tentative D call: TRBD1 (6 bases). In germline, CDR1 is LNHDA, CDR2 SQIVND (reference sequence). The CDR3 contains 14 residues. V gave up 3 bases and J gave up 1 base, with 9 bases separating them. The whole variable domain, remainder taken from reference TRBV19 and TRBJ2-5, is DGGITQSPKYLFRKEGQNVTLSCEQNLNHDAMYWYRQDPGQGLRLIYYSQIVNDFQKGDIAEGYSVSREKKESFPLTVTSAQKNPTAFYLCASSIGQIQETQYFGPGTRLLVL.